This T cell receptor beta chain was identified in a study of type 1 regulatory T cells. Study background: T-allo10 is an in vitro-generated, Tr1-enriched CD4 T cell product specific for alloantigen. The study's findings and limits: Type 1 regulatory T cells had a more restricted TCR repertoire than non-type 1 regulatory T cells.

Per the germline V gene, CDR1 is MNHNS and CDR2 is SASEGT. Trimming removed 5 bases from V and 8 bases from J; junction bases left unmatched: 6. The CDR3 is made up of 14 amino acids. TCRdb re-called the reads through MiXCR, storing one row per CDR3 protein. The repertoire holds around 64,000 distinct CDR3 sequences, with around 20% as singletons. The sample holds many counts of this clonotype. Its antigen is not identified. This chain links TRBV6-1 with TRBJ1-4; 9 bases line up with TRBD1. The source of this sequence is a human donor in good health. Material: cultured type 1 regulatory T (Tr1) cells, either the whole culture or a sorted fraction (not recorded which). This CDR3 is CASSKGQGEEKLFF. CDR3 DNA: TGTGCCAGCAGTAAGGGACAGGGAGAAGAAAAACTGTTTTTT.